This T cell receptor (beta chain) was recorded in a study of blood T cell repertoires in COVID-19. In the study overall: Whether acute or convalescent, the COVID-19 samples came from the United States, Italy and Spain. Sample material is recorded as cDNA or gDNA derived from T cells, B-cell-depleted T cells, or PBMCs.

Germline V CDR1 and CDR2: SEHNR, FQNEAQ (reference sequence). With V trimmed by 1 base and J by 7 bases, 2 bases remained unmatched. CDR3 length: 15 amino acids. As handled by the study authors: From reference gene primer amplification, estimates of nucleated cell counts were derived. Sequencing was performed with immunoSEQ multiplex PCR; in TCRdb, only in-frame clones are kept and a portion is missing. For V, J and clone size, that table is used; D and trimming come from the DNA. Among about 160,000 clones listed, 76% were seen once. The sequenced sample consisted of peripheral blood. The chain employs TRBV7-9 and TRBJ2-1; 12 bases map to TRBD2. The TCR sequence derives from a woman older than 75 with acute or convalescent COVID-19. CDR3 amino acids: CASSLGTSGINEQFF. DNA for the CDR3: TGTGCCAGCAGCTTAGGGACTAGCGGGATAAATGAGCAGTTCTTC.